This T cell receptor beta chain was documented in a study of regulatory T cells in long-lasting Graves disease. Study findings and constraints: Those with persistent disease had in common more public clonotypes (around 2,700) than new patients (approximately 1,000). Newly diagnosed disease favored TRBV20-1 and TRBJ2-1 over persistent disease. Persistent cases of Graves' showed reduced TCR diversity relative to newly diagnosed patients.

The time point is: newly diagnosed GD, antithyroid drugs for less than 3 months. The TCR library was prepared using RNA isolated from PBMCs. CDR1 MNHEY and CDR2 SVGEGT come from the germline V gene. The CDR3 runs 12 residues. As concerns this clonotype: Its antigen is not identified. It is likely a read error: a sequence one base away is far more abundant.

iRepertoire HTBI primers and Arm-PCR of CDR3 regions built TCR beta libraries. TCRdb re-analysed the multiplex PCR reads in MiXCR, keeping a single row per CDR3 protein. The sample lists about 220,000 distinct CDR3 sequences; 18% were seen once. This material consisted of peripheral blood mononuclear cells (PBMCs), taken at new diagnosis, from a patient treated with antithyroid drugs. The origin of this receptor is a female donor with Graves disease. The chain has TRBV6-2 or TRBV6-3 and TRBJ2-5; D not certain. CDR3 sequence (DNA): TGTGCCAGCACCCCAAGCGAAGAGATCCAGTACTTC. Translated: CASTPSEEIQYF.